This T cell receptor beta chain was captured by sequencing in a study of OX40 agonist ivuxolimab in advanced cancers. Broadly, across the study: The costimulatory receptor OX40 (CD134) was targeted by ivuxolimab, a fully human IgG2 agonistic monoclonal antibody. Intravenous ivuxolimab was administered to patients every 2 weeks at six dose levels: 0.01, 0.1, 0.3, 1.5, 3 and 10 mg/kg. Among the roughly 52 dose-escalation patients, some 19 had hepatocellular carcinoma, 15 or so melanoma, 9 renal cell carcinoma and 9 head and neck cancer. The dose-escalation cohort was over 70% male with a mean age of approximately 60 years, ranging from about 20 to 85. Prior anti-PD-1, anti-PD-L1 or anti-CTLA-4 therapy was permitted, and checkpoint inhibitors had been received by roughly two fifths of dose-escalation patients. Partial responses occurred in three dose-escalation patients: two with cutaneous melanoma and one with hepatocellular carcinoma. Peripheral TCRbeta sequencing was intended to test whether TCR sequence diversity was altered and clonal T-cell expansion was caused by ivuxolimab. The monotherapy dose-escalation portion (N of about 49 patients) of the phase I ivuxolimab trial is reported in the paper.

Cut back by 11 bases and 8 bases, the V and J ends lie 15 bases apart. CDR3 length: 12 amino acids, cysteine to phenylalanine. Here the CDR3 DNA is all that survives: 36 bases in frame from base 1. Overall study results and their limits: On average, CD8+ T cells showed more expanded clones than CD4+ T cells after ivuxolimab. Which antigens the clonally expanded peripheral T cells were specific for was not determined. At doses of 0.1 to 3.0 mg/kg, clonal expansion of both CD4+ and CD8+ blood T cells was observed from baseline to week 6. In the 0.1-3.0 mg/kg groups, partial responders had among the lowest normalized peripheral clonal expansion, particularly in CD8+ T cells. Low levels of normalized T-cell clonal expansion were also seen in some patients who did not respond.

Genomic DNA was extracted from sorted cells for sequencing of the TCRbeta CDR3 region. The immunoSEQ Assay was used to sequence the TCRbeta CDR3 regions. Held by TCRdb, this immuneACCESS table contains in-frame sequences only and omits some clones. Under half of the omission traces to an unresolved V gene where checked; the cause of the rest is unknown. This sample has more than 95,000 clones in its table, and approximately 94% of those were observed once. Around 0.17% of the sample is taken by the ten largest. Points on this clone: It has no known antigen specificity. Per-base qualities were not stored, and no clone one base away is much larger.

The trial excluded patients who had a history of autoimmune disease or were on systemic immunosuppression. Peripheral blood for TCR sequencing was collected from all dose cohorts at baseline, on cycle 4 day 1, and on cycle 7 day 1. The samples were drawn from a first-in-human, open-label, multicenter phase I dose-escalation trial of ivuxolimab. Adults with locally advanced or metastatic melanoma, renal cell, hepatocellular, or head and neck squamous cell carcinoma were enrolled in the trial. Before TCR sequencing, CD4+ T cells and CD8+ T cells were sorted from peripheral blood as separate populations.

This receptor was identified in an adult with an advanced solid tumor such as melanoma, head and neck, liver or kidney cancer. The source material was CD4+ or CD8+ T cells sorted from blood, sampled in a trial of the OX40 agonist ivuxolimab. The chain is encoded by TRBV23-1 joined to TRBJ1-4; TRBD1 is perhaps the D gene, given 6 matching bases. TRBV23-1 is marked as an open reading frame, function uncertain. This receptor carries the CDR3 CALRGGSEKLFF. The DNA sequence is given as TGCGCCCTCCGCGGGGGCAGCGAAAAACTGTTTTTT.